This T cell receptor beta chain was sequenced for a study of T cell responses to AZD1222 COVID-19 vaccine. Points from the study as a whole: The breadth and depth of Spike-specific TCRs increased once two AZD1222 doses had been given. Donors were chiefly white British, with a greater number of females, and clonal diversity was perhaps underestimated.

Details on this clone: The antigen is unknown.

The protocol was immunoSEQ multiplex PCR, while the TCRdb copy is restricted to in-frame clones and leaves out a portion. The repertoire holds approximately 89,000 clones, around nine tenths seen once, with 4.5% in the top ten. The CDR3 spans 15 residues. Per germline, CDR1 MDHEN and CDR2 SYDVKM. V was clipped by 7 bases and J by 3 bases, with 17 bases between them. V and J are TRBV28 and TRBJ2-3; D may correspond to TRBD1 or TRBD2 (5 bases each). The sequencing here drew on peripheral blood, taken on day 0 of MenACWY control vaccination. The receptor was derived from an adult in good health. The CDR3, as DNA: TGTGCCAGCAAGAGGGGAGCCCCGGAGACAGATACGCAGTATTTT. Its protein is CASKRGAPETDTQYF.